The clone carrying this T cell receptor (beta chain) showed up just a few times. As yet, its antigen is unknown. The data originate from a study of cytomegalovirus exposure and HLA in healthy donors. Study-wide context: As an earlier analysis found, 150 million to 200 million T cells yielded about 120 million unique TCR beta sequences. For the approximately 360 genotyped donors, 75% to 90% fell within the Caucasian-associated ancestry cluster.

PCR used 60 Vbeta primers and 13 Jbeta primers. This table comes from immunoSEQ multiplex PCR, and its TCRdb copy is limited to in-frame clones, with some not included. The sample contains 150,000 to 200,000 clones, approximately 80% of which appear only once. Germline CDR1 and CDR2: SGHTA and FQGNSA. There are 15 residues in the CDR3. After removal of 5 bases from V and 3 bases from J, the junction contained 4 bases not matched to a gene. Study-wide points: It was reported that the classifier diagnosed cytomegalovirus status with high specificity and sensitivity in both the original and validation cohorts.

V usage is TRBV7-2 and J usage is TRBJ2-1, with 10 bases that match TRBD2. The specimen sequenced was PBMCs. The clonotype originates from a woman aged 25 to 45 in good health and CMV-seronegative. The CDR3 DNA reads as TGTGCCAGCAGCGCGGGACTAGCGAACTACAATGAGCAGTTCTTC. Its protein product is CASSAGLANYNEQFF.